These 27 T cell receptor beta chains originate from one sample sequenced in a study of CD8+CD57+ T cells in acquired aplastic anemia. TCR beta VDJ and CDR3 profiles were obtained from a genomic DNA template. TCRdb passed the reads through MiXCR, listing each CDR3 protein once. This repertoire shows 400,000 to 500,000 distinct CDR3 sequences, about two thirds found once; its top ten account for 4%. Sequences were obtained from sorted CD4+, CD8+, or CD8+CD57+ T cells (not recorded which) from PBMCs. Source of these receptors: a human donor in good health, serving as a control.

Note on this clonotype: Given a much more abundant clone one base away, this may be a read error. The J gene is TRBJ2-5, the V gene TRBV7-3, with 15 positions matching TRBD2. This CDR3 is 16 amino acids long. CDR1 SGHTA and CDR2 FQGTGA come from the germline V gene. J lost 2 bases, V lost 3 bases, and 1 base had no gene match. CDR3 protein: CASSFGLAGGQETQYF. CDR3 coding DNA: TGTGCCAGCAGCTTCGGACTAGCGGGGGGGCAAGAGACCCAGTACTTC.

The chain has TRBV19 and TRBJ1-5; D remains unclear. The CDR3 sequence is 16 residues long. The germline V and J ends were trimmed by 8 bases and 2 bases, with 19 bases remaining between them. Germline-derived CDR1 and CDR2 are LNHDA and SQIVND (reference sequence). CDR3 in amino acids: CASAEWTPTGNQPQHF. The DNA of the CDR3 is TGTGCCAGTGCCGAATGGACTCCCACCGGCAATCAGCCCCAGCATTTT.

The CDR3 loop reads CASSSTHGAYEQYF. For the CDR3, the DNA is TGTGCCAGCAGCTCGACACACGGAGCCTACGAGCAGTACTTC. This chain uses TRBV7-3 with TRBJ2-7; D remains ambiguous. The CDR3 loop spans 14 amino acids. Trimming cost V 4 bases and J 2 bases, with 12 bases left between them. The germline CDR1 and CDR2 sequences are SGHTA and FQGTGA.

This clonotype was seen repeatedly, ten times or more. A read error may account for a junction end that differs from germline. This chain joins TRBV20-1 and TRBJ2-2; D is perhaps TRBD1 (5 bases). CDR1 and CDR2 (germline): DFQATT, SNEGSKA (reference sequence). This CDR3 is 15 amino acids long. The CDR3 DNA reads as TGCAGTGCTCGAGACAGTACCCCCACCGGGTGGGAGCTGTTTTTT. Its translation: CSARDSTPTGWELFF.

This rearrangement joins TRBV11-3 to TRBJ1-1, with D perhaps TRBD1 (5 bases). The germline V gene encodes CDR1 SGHNT and CDR2 YENEEA. The V gene lost 5 bases and the J gene lost 8 bases, with 18 bases spanning the gap. This CDR3 spans 14 amino acids. As DNA, the CDR3 is TGTGCCAGCAGCAGCAACGGGACCACTGACGAAGCTTTCTTT. Translation gives CASSSNGTTDEAFF.

The chain has TRBV6-6 and TRBJ1-3; D uncertain. V lost 7 bases to trimming and J lost 3 bases, with 10 bases between them. This CDR3 is built from 13 residues. The germline V gene encodes CDR1 MNHNY and CDR2 SVGAGI (reference sequence). Here the CDR3 reads CASNLENGNTIYF. Here the CDR3 DNA reads TGTGCCAGCAACTTGGAAAATGGAAACACCATATATTTT.

Comment on this clonotype: In this CDR3 the conserved last residue, phenylalanine or tryptophan, is missing, so a read error is likely. The chain recombines TRBV7-2 with TRBJ2-7, with 15 bases matching TRBD2. This CDR3 has 18 residues. With V trimmed by 5 bases and J by 0 bases, 8 bases remained unmatched. Germline V lookup: CDR1 SGHTA, CDR2 FQGNSA. CDR3 sequence reads: CASSQGGLAGGNSYEQYS. The DNA of the CDR3 is TGTGCCAGCAGCCAAGGCGGACTAGCGGGGGGGAACTCCTACGAGCAGTACTCC.

The chain has TRBV20-1 and TRBJ2-3; tentatively, D is TRBD1 (7 bases). Germline CDR1 DFQATT, CDR2 SNEGSKA (reference sequence). The CDR3 contains 14 residues. V shed 2 bases and J shed 6 bases, with 15 bases lying between them. The CDR3 DNA sequence: TGCAGTGCTAGACCTCCGCAGGGGGGCGATACGCAGTATTTT. This encodes CSARPPQGGDTQYF.

The chain combines TRBV5-5 with TRBJ2-5; no clear D gene. The germline V gene encodes CDR1 SGHKS and CDR2 YYEKEE (reference sequence). The CDR3 runs to 15 residues. Trimming shortened V by 5 bases and J by 3 bases, and 17 bases separated the two germline ends. The CDR3 nucleotides are TGTGCCAGCAGTTACCCAACGCGGAAGGAAGAGACCCAGTACTTC. Encoded protein: CASSYPTRKEETQYF.

The chain employs TRBV2 and TRBJ1-5; 9 bases are a match to TRBD1. Germline CDR1 and CDR2: SNHLY and FYNNEI. V was clipped by 5 bases and J by 6 bases; unmatched bases: 11. The CDR3 covers 16 residues. DNA for the CDR3: TGTGCCAGCAGTTTACTTCCGGGACAGGGAATTCAGCCCCAGCATTTT. It encodes CASSLLPGQGIQPQHF.

V and J are TRBV20-1 and TRBJ2-1; D not certain. The CDR3 runs to 13 residues. Germline V CDR1 and CDR2: DFQATT, SNEGSKA (reference sequence). V lost 3 bases to trimming and J lost 10 bases, with 16 bases between them. CDR3 protein: CSASPGSAREQFF. In nucleotides, the CDR3 is TGCAGTGCTAGTCCCGGAAGCGCTAGGGAGCAGTTCTTC.

This clonotype was seen just once. Lacking the conserved final phenylalanine or tryptophan, this CDR3 likely reflects a read error. No DNA is shown, since the ends of the CDR3 on it are uncertain; the CDR3 is the one TCRdb lists. The chain couples TRBV7-2 to TRBJ2-7; the table's D gene call, TRBD2, was not cross checked with the DNA. The CDR3 comprises 13 residues, both ends counted. Germline V gene sequence: CDR1 SGHTA, CDR2 FQGNSA. This CDR3 reads CASSNGPGTSVYE.

This clonotype was detected many times. This rearrangement joins TRBV20-1 to TRBJ1-3; no firm D call. Deletions cut 6 bases from V and 0 bases from J, with 15 bases between. The CDR3 contains 15 residues. The germline V gene has CDR1 DFQATT and CDR2 SNEGSKA (reference sequence). CDR3: CSAGPRVPSGNTIYF. CDR3 sequence (DNA): TGCAGTGCAGGACCGCGGGTCCCCTCTGGAAACACCATATATTTT.

V and J are TRBV25-1 and TRBJ2-7, with D perhaps TRBD2 (7 bases). The CDR3 runs 16 residues. With 4 bases removed from V and 5 bases from J, the gap between germline ends came to 21 bases. Looked up from germline, CDR1 is MGHDK and CDR2 is SYGVNS. CDR3 region: CASSGGGTGGKNEQYF. The DNA for the CDR3 is TGTGCCAGCAGTGGGGGGGGCACGGGGGGCAAAAACGAGCAGTACTTC.

The chain is built from TRBV9 and TRBJ1-6; 9 nucleotides agree with TRBD1. Germline assignment: CDR1 SGDLS and CDR2 YYNGEE. The CDR3 covers 15 residues. The ends lost 0 bases at V and 6 bases at J; junction bases unmatched: 1. The CDR3 loop is CASSVAGQGNSPLHF. The CDR3 DNA sequence: TGTGCCAGCAGCGTAGCGGGACAGGGTAATTCACCCCTCCACTTT.

This clonotype was observed at least ten times. The chain is built from TRBV29-1 and TRBJ2-5; 8 nucleotides match TRBD1. Trimming at V came to 7 bases and at J to 4 bases, leaving 5 bases not matched to a gene. CDR1 SQVTM and CDR2 ANQGSEA come from the germline V gene. CDR3 length: 12 residues. The CDR3 region is CSAAGQVETQYF. The CDR3 DNA follows: TGCAGCGCCGCGGGACAGGTAGAGACCCAGTACTTC.

The chain uses TRBV9 and TRBJ2-7; 7 bases are a match to TRBD2. J gave up 2 bases and V 4 bases, and 12 bases lay outside the gene matches. This CDR3 is 16 amino acids long. CDR1 is SGDLS, CDR2 YYNGEE, per germline. CDR3 coding DNA: TGTGCCAGCAGCCCCCATCACAATAGCGGGCCCTACGAGCAGTACTTC. Its protein product is CASSPHHNSGPYEQYF.

This clonotype has more than one count but fewer than ten. This CDR3 reads CSVETGFGYTF. The DNA for the CDR3 is TGCAGCGTCGAGACAGGTTTTGGCTACACCTTC. This chain links TRBV29-1 with TRBJ1-2; a weak D match, TRBD1 (6 bases). CDR3 length: 11 residues. The germline V gene has CDR1 SQVTM and CDR2 ANQGSEA. V was clipped by 6 bases and J by 7 bases, with 12 bases between them.

This clonotype was seen once. The chain uses TRBV20-1 and TRBJ2-1; either TRBD1 or TRBD2 may supply D (6 bases each). Trimming took off 4 bases at V and 5 bases at J, with 21 bases between the two ends. From germline, CDR1 is DFQATT and CDR2 SNEGSKA (reference sequence). The CDR3 runs to 16 residues. The CDR3 loop reads CSAKGGGPTIDNEQFF. CDR3 nucleotides: TGCAGTGCTAAGGGTGGGGGGCCTACGATTGACAATGAGCAGTTCTTC.

About this clonotype itself: This may be a read error: a much more frequent sequence differs by one nucleotide. The rearrangement uses TRBV2 and TRBJ2-3; D remains unclear. Germline CDR1 and CDR2: SNHLY and FYNNEI. This CDR3 has 13 residues. The CDR3 DNA sequence: TGTGCCTGCAGTGAATTACTGGAAGATACGCAGTATTTT. Its protein product is CACSELLEDTQYF.

Note on this clonotype: This CDR3 is missing its conserved last phenylalanine or tryptophan, likely due to a read error. The V call is TRBV7-9, the J call TRBJ1-6; D remains ambiguous. The V end was cut by 9 bases, the J end by 8 bases, with 14 bases between. This CDR3 spans 13 amino acids. CDR1 and CDR2 from the germline V gene are SEHNR and FQNEAQ (reference sequence). CDR3 loop: CASSFEGDSPLHL. For the CDR3, the DNA is TGTGCCAGTAGTTTCGAGGGAGATTCACCCCTCCACTTG.

The rearrangement joins TRBV11-2 to TRBJ2-7, with a tentative D call TRBD2 (5 bases). The CDR3 totals 16 residues. V was pared by 6 bases and J by 2 bases, with 20 bases between. Germline V gene data show CDR1 as SGHAT and CDR2 as FQNNGV. The CDR3: CASSLTRGLLTYEQYF. CDR3 coding DNA: TGTGCCAGCAGTTTAACACGAGGGCTCCTTACCTACGAGCAGTACTTC.

This clonotype has a single count. Without the conserved terminal phenylalanine or tryptophan, this CDR3 likely stems from a read error. The DNA is left out, because the CDR3 cannot be placed on it with certainty; the CDR3 is given as TCRdb lists it. The V and J genes are TRBV7-9 and TRBJ2-7. Counting both end residues, the CDR3 totals 13 amino acids. Per germline, CDR1 SEHNR and CDR2 FQNEAQ (reference sequence). The CDR3 here is CATSKRTDDEQHL.

Remarks on this clonotype: The junction differs from germline at one of its ends, possibly a read error. The rearrangement links TRBV12-3 or TRBV12-4 to TRBJ2-7, with 7 positions matching TRBD1. The CDR3 has 14 amino acids. CDR3 region: CASSSRQGPKEQYF. The DNA for the CDR3 is TGCGCCAGCAGCTCCCGACAGGGTCCGAAGGAGCAGTACTTC.

This clonotype was recorded only once. This rearrangement joins TRBV2 to TRBJ2-4, with TRBD1 matching 7 bases. Germline V gives CDR1 SNHLY, CDR2 FYNNEI. J lost 13 bases, V lost 5 bases, and 20 bases had no gene match. This CDR3 spans 16 amino acids. The CDR3: CASSRDRERVGKIQYF. The CDR3 DNA reads as TGTGCCAGCAGTCGAGACAGGGAGCGCGTCGGAAAGATCCAGTACTTC.

This clonotype was found a few times. The chain couples TRBV7-2 to TRBJ2-5; no definite D call. Germline V CDR1 and CDR2: SGHTA, FQGNSA. The V and J ends lost 3 bases and 5 bases respectively, with 7 bases between them. The CDR3 sequence is 12 residues long. The CDR3: CASSFGAETQYF. The CDR3 region has the DNA TGTGCCAGCAGCTTCGGTGCCGAGACCCAGTACTTC.

As to this clonotype: A junction boundary mismatches the germline segment, possibly from a read error. The chain joins TRBV9 to TRBJ1-5; tentatively, D is TRBD1 (6 bases). Per the germline V gene, CDR1 is SGDLS and CDR2 is YYNGEE. The CDR3 totals 14 residues. CDR3 residues: CASSVVSGGAAKNF. CDR3 nucleotides: TGTGCCAGCAGCGTAGTGAGCGGGGGGGCGGCCAAGAATTTT.